The clone carrying this T cell receptor (beta chain) has a handful of counts. The antigen remains undetermined. The data were obtained in a study of T cells in Graves' hyperthyroidism and ophthalmopathy. Template material for amplifying TCR beta CDR3 regions consisted of RNA transcripts. First-round RT-PCR targeting the TCR CDR3 was performed with the HTBI primer set. TCRdb ran MiXCR on the multiplex PCR reads and lists one entry per CDR3 protein. This sample carries around 350,000 distinct CDR3 sequences, 25% of them seen once, and the ten largest clones take around 67%. Study results and limitations: Ophthalmopathy could be told apart from stable hyperthyroidism with a 13 V-J model.

Germline V lookup: CDR1 MNHNS, CDR2 SASEGT. The CDR3 spans 17 residues. Trimming at V came to 1 base and at J to 4 bases, leaving 10 bases not matched to a gene. The TCR sequence derives from a man between 50 and 59 years old with Graves' hyperthyroidism. The rearrangement uses TRBV6-1 and TRBJ1-2; 9 bases line up with TRBD1. Sequenced material: blood. The CDR3 spells CASSEGGTGGLPYGYTF. The CDR3 coding sequence is TGTGCCAGCAGTGAAGGAGGCACAGGGGGCCTTCCCTATGGCTACACCTTC.